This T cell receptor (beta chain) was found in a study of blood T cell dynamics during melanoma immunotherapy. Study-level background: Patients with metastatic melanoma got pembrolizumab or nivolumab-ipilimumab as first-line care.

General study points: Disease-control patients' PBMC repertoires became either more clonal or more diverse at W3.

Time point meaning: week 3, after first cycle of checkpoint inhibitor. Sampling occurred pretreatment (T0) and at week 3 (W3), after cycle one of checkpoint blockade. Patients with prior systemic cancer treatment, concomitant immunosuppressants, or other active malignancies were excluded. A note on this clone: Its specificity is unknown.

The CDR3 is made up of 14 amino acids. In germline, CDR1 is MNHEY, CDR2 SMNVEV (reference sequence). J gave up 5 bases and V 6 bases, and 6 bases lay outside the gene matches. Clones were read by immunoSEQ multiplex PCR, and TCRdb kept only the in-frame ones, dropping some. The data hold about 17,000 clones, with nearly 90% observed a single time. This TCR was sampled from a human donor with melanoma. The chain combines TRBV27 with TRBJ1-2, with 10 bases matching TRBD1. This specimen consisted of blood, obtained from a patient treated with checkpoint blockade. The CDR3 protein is CASRPGQGLYGYTF. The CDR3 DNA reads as TGTGCCAGCAGACCGGGACAGGGGCTTTATGGCTACACCTTC.